Below, 23 T cell receptor beta chains from the same sample are listed, as sequenced in a study of blood T cell repertoires in COVID-19. TCRdb's copy holds only in-frame clones and misses some; the assay was immunoSEQ multiplex PCR. The sample has about 280,000 clones, roughly 85% seen once. Input material: PBMCs or T cells enriched from blood (not recorded which). The receptors derive from a woman aged 50 to 60 who had recovered from COVID-19.

The chain joins TRBV30 to TRBJ2-7, with 9 bases fitting TRBD2. Losses at the gene ends were 2 bases for V and 3 bases for J; bases not matched to a gene: 5. Germline V gene sequence: CDR1 GTSNPN, CDR2 SVGIG (reference sequence). The CDR3 has 14 residues. This CDR3 is CAWSSREGNYEQYF. The CDR3, as DNA: TGTGCCTGGAGTTCGCGGGAGGGGAACTACGAGCAGTACTTC.

J is TRBJ1-1 and V is TRBV18; no reliable D call. Per germline, CDR1 KGHSH and CDR2 LQKENI. Trimming took off 5 bases at V and 7 bases at J, with 14 bases between the two ends. The CDR3 spans 13 residues. The CDR3 coding sequence is TGTGCCAGCTCAGAAACAGTGGGAGGTGAAGCTTTCTTT. This codes for CASSETVGGEAFF.

J is TRBJ1-2 and V is TRBV21-1. TRBV21-1 is flagged as a pseudogene. This CDR3 has 16 amino acids. The CDR3 spells CASSKRNRDRIYGYTF. The CDR3 DNA sequence: TGTGCCAGCAGCAAACGCAATCGGGATCGTATTTATGGCTACACCTTC.

The chain uses TRBV5-6 and TRBJ1-6, with unresolved D. The CDR3 spans 14 residues. V was clipped by 0 bases and J by 7 bases, with 8 bases between them. The germline gives CDR1 SGHDT, CDR2 YYEEEE. This CDR3 reads CASSLASVNSPLHF. The CDR3 DNA is TGTGCCAGCAGCTTGGCGTCCGTGAATTCACCCCTCCACTTT. Full variable domain (rest looked up from reference TRBV5-6 and TRBJ1-6): DAGVTQSPTHLIKTRGQQVTLRCSPKSGHDTVSWYQQALGQGPQFIFQYYEEEERQRGNFPDRFSGHQFPNYSSELNVNALLLGDSALYLCASSLASVNSPLHFGNGTRLTVT.

The chain is built from TRBV18 and TRBJ2-3; TRBD2 matches 9 bases. The junction had 8 bases not matched to a gene; V was cut back by 6 bases and J by 7 bases. Germline CDR1 reads KGHSH; CDR2 reads LQKENI. The CDR3 is 14 amino acids. In DNA, the CDR3 is TGTGCCAGCTCCCATAGCGGGGGTGTGAATACGCAGTATTTT. It translates to CASSHSGGVNTQYF.

The V gene is TRBV12-3 or TRBV12-4, the J gene TRBJ1-2; TRBD1 aligns across 7 bases. After removal of 3 bases from V and 5 bases from J, the junction contained 3 bases not matched to a gene. The CDR3 extends over 13 amino acids. CDR3 sequence reads: CASSFGTVYGYTF. In DNA form, the CDR3 reads TGTGCCAGCAGTTTTGGGACAGTATATGGCTACACCTTC.

The CDR3 region is CASSLPLAGERADTQYF. DNA for the CDR3: TGTGCCAGCAGCTTACCACTAGCGGGAGAGAGGGCAGATACGCAGTATTTT. This chain links TRBV11-3 with TRBJ2-3; 11 bases fit TRBD2. Germline loops: CDR1 SGHNT, CDR2 YENEEA. V lost 2 bases and J lost 4; bases outside the gene matches: 8. This CDR3 is 17 amino acids long.

This clone appeared once. CDR3 nucleotide sequence: TGTGCCAGCAGTTTGGACGGGGATAGGGATGGCTACACCTTC. Translated, it gives CASSLDGDRDGYTF. The chain has TRBV6-5 and TRBJ1-2; D unresolved. Trimming shortened V by 4 bases and J by 6 bases, and 15 bases separated the two germline ends. CDR1 is MNHEY, CDR2 SVGAGI, per germline. CDR3 length: 14 residues.

The V call is TRBV10-2, the J call TRBJ1-5; 7 bases match TRBD1. V lost 6 bases, J lost 2 bases, and 4 bases stayed unmatched. CDR3 length: 14 amino acids. CDR1 and CDR2 (germline): WSHSY, SAAADI. The CDR3 DNA reads TGCGCCAGCAGGCAGGGGGGCGGCAATCAGCCCCAGCATTTT. Protein product: CASRQGGGNQPQHF.

The chain employs TRBV5-1 and TRBJ2-7; no reliable D call. Germline V lookup: CDR1 SGHRS, CDR2 YFSETQ. V gave up 0 bases and J gave up 0 bases, with 16 bases separating them. CDR3 length: 17 residues. This chain's CDR3 is CASSLASSPLSSYEQYF. The CDR3 DNA is TGCGCCAGCAGCTTGGCCTCGTCGCCACTTAGCTCCTACGAGCAGTACTTC.

This chain uses TRBV25-1 with TRBJ2-3; the D gene is possibly TRBD2 (6 bases). The CDR3 runs 14 residues. The V end lost 1 base, the J end lost 5 bases, and 10 bases lay between the germline ends. The V gene's germline CDR1 is MGHDK and CDR2 SYGVNS. In DNA, the CDR3 is TGTGCCAGCAGTGAATGGAGGCGGGGAGATACGCAGTATTTT. Protein: CASSEWRRGDTQYF.

This sequence joins TRBV12-5 and TRBJ1-5, with D maybe TRBD1 (5 bases). Trimming cost V 7 bases and J 5 bases, with 12 bases left between them. The CDR3 is 13 amino acids. Germline CDR1 LGHNT, CDR2 FRNRAP. The chain's CDR3 is CASVGGFDQPQHF. Here the CDR3 DNA reads TGTGCTAGTGTGGGGGGTTTTGATCAGCCCCAGCATTTT. Together with reference TRBV12-5 and TRBJ1-5, the CDR3 gives the full variable domain: DARVTQTPRHKVTEMGQEVTMRCQPILGHNTVFWYRQTMMQGLELLAYFRNRAPLDDSGMPKDRFSAEMPDATLATLKIQPSEPRDSAVYFCASVGGFDQPQHFGDGTRLSIL.

This clone was counted a single time. V and J are TRBV6-4 and TRBJ2-7; D is possibly TRBD1 (6 bases). Germline V gives CDR1 MRHNA, CDR2 SNTAGT. This CDR3 spans 16 amino acids. V lost 10 bases and J lost 6, with 28 bases in between. CDR3 in amino acids: CATQGNLYDKLPEQYF. CDR3 bases: TGTGCCACCCAGGGGAACCTATATGATAAACTCCCCGAGCAGTACTTC.

The rearrangement uses TRBV18 and TRBJ1-1; a possible D gene is TRBD1 (5 bases). The CDR3 consists of 16 residues. Trimming shortened V by 3 bases and J by 11 bases, and 25 bases separated the two germline ends. Germline CDR1 and CDR2: KGHSH and LQKENI. The CDR3 sequence: CASSPRILDGGLRAFF. DNA of the CDR3: TGTGCCAGCTCACCCCGAATACTCGACGGGGGACTACGGGCTTTCTTT.

This clone has just a few counts. The chain combines TRBV9 with TRBJ1-6; the D is unclear. The V and J ends lost 4 bases and 10 bases respectively, with 12 bases between them. The CDR3 consists of 13 residues. In germline, CDR1 is SGDLS, CDR2 YYNGEE. The CDR3 region has the DNA TGTGCCAGCAGCACCAAGGAGGGCTCACCCCTCCACTTT. Its translation: CASSTKEGSPLHF. The entire variable domain, with the rest obtained from reference TRBV9 and TRBJ1-6, is as follows: DSGVTQTPKHLITATGQRVTLRCSPRSGDLSVYWYQQSLDQGLQFLIQYYNGEERAKGNILERFSAQQFPDLHSELNLSSLELGDSALYFCASSTKEGSPLHFGNGTRLTVT.

V gene TRBV7-3 combines with J gene TRBJ1-1; TRBD1 agrees at 7 bases. Germline CDR1 reads SGHTA; CDR2 reads FQGTGA. The CDR3 covers 15 residues. V shed 3 bases and J 0 bases; nucleotides not matched to a gene: 4. This chain's CDR3 is CASSLTGSMNTEAFF. CDR3 DNA sequence: TGTGCCAGCAGCTTGACAGGGTCCATGAACACTGAAGCTTTCTTT.

The chain uses TRBV27 and TRBJ2-2; D might be TRBD1 (6 bases). This CDR3 contains 14 residues. Germline CDR1 is MNHEY and CDR2 is SMNVEV (reference sequence). V shed 5 bases and J shed 2 bases, with 9 bases lying between them. The CDR3 coding sequence is TGTGCCAGCAGTCCGGGACAAAACACCGGGGAGCTGTTTTTT. It specifies CASSPGQNTGELFF.

V is TRBV5-1 and J is TRBJ2-2; D unclear. Germline V gives CDR1 SGHRS, CDR2 YFSETQ. Trimming took off 0 bases at V and 4 bases at J, with 16 bases between the two ends. The CDR3 consists of 17 residues. The CDR3 bases are TGCGCCAGCAGCTTGGACCCCGTGGCAGACTTCACCGGGGAGCTGTTTTTT. Translation gives CASSLDPVADFTGELFF.

This sequence joins TRBV7-2 and TRBJ2-3, with 9 bases fitting TRBD2. The CDR3 is 15 amino acids. The germline V gene encodes CDR1 SGHTA and CDR2 FQGNSA. Trimming cost V 1 base and J 7 bases; bases outside gene matches: 6. The DNA of the CDR3 is TGTGCCAGCAGCTTAGTGGCGGGGGGGCCCAATACGCAGTATTTT. As protein: CASSLVAGGPNTQYF.

CDR3: CATSRDRRVGQPQHF. The CDR3 coding sequence is TGTGCCACCAGCAGAGATCGGAGGGTAGGTCAGCCCCAGCATTTT. This chain uses TRBV15 with TRBJ1-5; D is undetermined. Germline V CDR1 and CDR2: LNHNV, YYDKDF (reference sequence). The ends were cut back, 0 bases at V and 6 bases at J, with 12 bases in the middle. The CDR3 is made up of 15 amino acids.

DNA of the CDR3: TGCGCCAGCAGCCTACGGACAGGGGATTCTTCACCCCTCCACTTT. It specifies CASSLRTGDSSPLHF. The chain joins TRBV4-1 to TRBJ1-6; 9 bases map to TRBD1. J was trimmed by 9 bases and V by 4 bases; bases with no gene match: 7. The CDR3 spans 15 residues. CDR1 MGHRA and CDR2 YSYEKL come from the germline V gene.

About this clone: This sample includes further DNA sequences coding for the same CDR3. The V call is TRBV30, the J call TRBJ1-1, with a tentative D call TRBD1 (5 bases). Germline CDR1 is GTSNPN and CDR2 is SVGIG (reference sequence). This CDR3 contains 13 residues. V was clipped by 0 bases and J by 1 base, with 6 bases between them. The DNA of the CDR3 is TGTGCCTGGAGTGTGACAGCGAACACTGAAGCTTTCTTT. Protein: CAWSVTANTEAFF.

The chain employs TRBV4-1 and TRBJ2-2; weak D call: TRBD1 (5 bases). The germline V and J ends were trimmed by 2 bases and 0 bases, with 10 bases remaining between them. CDR1 and CDR2 (germline): MGHRA, YSYEKL. The CDR3 is 16 amino acids. The chain's CDR3 is CASSQRQGANTGELFF. Written as DNA, the CDR3 is TGCGCCAGCAGCCAAAGGCAGGGCGCGAACACCGGGGAGCTGTTTTTT.